The entry that follows covers one TCR beta chain sequence. Its specificity is not known. PCR used 60 Vbeta primers and 13 Jbeta primers. Some clones are missing from TCRdb's copy, which holds only in-frame ones; the method was immunoSEQ multiplex PCR. Altogether fewer than 130,000 clones are present, around 80% being singletons, with the ten largest covering 3.1%. CDR3 length equals 12 residues. Trimming removed 10 bases from V and 3 bases from J; junction bases left unmatched: 5. Germline V gives CDR1 MDHEN, CDR2 SYDVKM. Healthy individuals who donated bone marrow served as the donors. The sample comes from a study of cytomegalovirus exposure and HLA in healthy donors. Points from the study as a whole: The authors later found TCR association rates varying by HLA locus, with DRB1 most and HLA-C fewest. Researchers reported that a few CMV-associated chains were confirmed in vitro as CMV antigen-specific.

Sequencing was done on a sample of PBMCs. The V call is TRBV28, the J call TRBJ2-7; TRBD1 aligns across 8 bases. The TCR comes from a woman aged 40 to 50 in good health and CMV-seronegative. The CDR3 reads CATRTGSYEQYF. The CDR3 DNA sequence: TGTGCCACCCGGACAGGGAGCTACGAGCAGTACTTC.